This T cell receptor beta chain originates from a study of T cells in Graves' hyperthyroidism and ophthalmopathy. Study outcomes and limitations: The majority of expanded thyroid clonotypes above 0.001 also appeared in blood.

Amplification of TCR beta CDR3 regions was performed using RNA transcripts as template. HTBI primers were the set used in a first-round RT-PCR of the TCR CDR3. A single record per CDR3 protein comes from TCRdb applying MiXCR to the multiplex PCR reads. This table has hundreds of thousands of distinct CDR3 sequences, just under 20% appearing once. Individuals with ophthalmopathy presented a Clinical Activity Score of at least 3, a NOSPECS grade of at least 4 and a duration under 3 months. Uncontrolled infection, other autoimmune disease, pregnancy or lactation barred patients from enrollment. Of note for this clonotype: The antigen is not known.

The CDR3 is 15 amino acids. With 5 bases removed from V and 3 bases from J, the gap between germline ends came to 14 bases. The chain has TRBV12-3 or TRBV12-4 and TRBJ1-3; D possibly corresponds to TRBD1 (5 bases). The sample was blood. The sequence was collected from a man aged 40-50 years with Graves' ophthalmopathy. The CDR3 nucleotides are TGTGCCAGCAGTCCGGGGGGTCTGGGTGGAAACACCATATATTTT. Translated: CASSPGGLGGNTIYF.